The source of this T cell receptor (beta chain) is a study of cytomegalovirus exposure and HLA in healthy donors. Study results and limitations: Exclusion applied to some V segments, including TRBV6-2 and TRBV6-3, as they were indistinguishable. When analyzed later, the rates of TCR association showed variation by HLA locus, with DRB1 the most and HLA-C the fewest. The study labeled 150 to 200 TCR beta chains cytomegalovirus-associated. Analysis was performed later, and it showed HLA-associated TCR beta chains to be more clonally expanded than equally common others.

Comments on this clone: Its antigen is not known.

V trimming: 7 bases; J trimming: 4 bases; junction bases outside the gene matches: 10. Looked up from germline, CDR1 is MDHEN and CDR2 is SYDVKM. This CDR3 comprises 15 residues. The PCR had 60 Vbeta and 13 Jbeta primers. Clones were sequenced by immunoSEQ multiplex PCR, and TCRdb holds only the in-frame ones, with some missing. The sample contains roughly 190,000 clones, roughly 80% of which appear only once. This TCR was sampled from a woman in her late teens or twenties in good health and CMV-seronegative. The chain joins TRBV28 to TRBJ2-7; 10 nucleotides agree with TRBD2. The sequencing input was PBMCs. The CDR3 nucleotides are TGTGCCAGCACGACCCGGCTAGCGGGAGTGTACGAGCAGTACTTC. Protein: CASTTRLAGVYEQYF.